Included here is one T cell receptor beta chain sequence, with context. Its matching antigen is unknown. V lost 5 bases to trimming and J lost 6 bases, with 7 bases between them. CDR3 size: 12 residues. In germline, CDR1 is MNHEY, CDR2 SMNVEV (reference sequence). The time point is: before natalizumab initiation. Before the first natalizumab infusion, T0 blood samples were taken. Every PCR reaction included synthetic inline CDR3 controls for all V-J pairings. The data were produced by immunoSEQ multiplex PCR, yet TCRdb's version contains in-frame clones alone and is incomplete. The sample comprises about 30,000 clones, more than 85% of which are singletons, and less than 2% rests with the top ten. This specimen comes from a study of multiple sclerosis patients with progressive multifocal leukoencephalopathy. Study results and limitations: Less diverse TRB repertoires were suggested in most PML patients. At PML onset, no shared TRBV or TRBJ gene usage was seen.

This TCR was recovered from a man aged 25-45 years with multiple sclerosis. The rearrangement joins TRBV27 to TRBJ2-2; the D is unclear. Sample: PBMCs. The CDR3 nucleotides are TGTGCCAGCAGTACCTACCCCGGGGAGCTGTTTTTT. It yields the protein CASSTYPGELFF.